What follows are 3 T cell receptor beta chains derived from one specimen sequenced in a study of blood T cells in healthy people across ages. For the second PCR, which ran for about 6 to 11 cycles, a sample-barcoded 5' primer and a J-beta primer mix were used. In TCRdb, the 5' RACE reads were re-called with MiXCR into one record per CDR3 protein. The sample carries approximately 810,000 distinct CDR3 sequences, less than 35% recorded once. Sequences were obtained from blood. The source is a woman older than 75 in good health.

This clonotype was observed many times. The gene calls are TRBV20-1 and TRBJ2-6, with D hard to call. Deletions cut 3 bases from V and 4 bases from J, with 10 bases between. CDR3 length equals 14 residues. Germline CDR1 DFQATT, CDR2 SNEGSKA (reference sequence). As DNA, the CDR3 is TGCAGTGCTAGCCTTATGGCCGGGGCCAACGTCCTGACTTTC. Translated: CSASLMAGANVLTF.

Ten or more counts support this clonotype. The chain links TRBV7-2 to TRBJ2-7; 7 nucleotides match TRBD2. V gave up 5 bases and J gave up 4 bases; unmatched junction bases: 11. This CDR3 is built from 15 residues. Germline V gene data show CDR1 as SGHTA and CDR2 as FQGNSA. The CDR3: CASSLLTVGGYEQYF. DNA for the CDR3: TGTGCCAGCAGCCTCCTTACAGTGGGAGGGTACGAGCAGTACTTC.

This clonotype was counted many times. The gene calls are TRBV6-2 or TRBV6-3 and TRBJ1-2, with no clear D. With 0 bases removed from V and 5 bases from J, the gap between germline ends came to 16 bases. This CDR3 has 16 residues. Germline CDR1 reads MNHEY; CDR2 reads SVGEGT. The CDR3 DNA reads TGTGCCAGCAGTTACTCGACGGCCTCAGGAGCGTATGGCTACACCTTC. Translation gives CASSYSTASGAYGYTF.